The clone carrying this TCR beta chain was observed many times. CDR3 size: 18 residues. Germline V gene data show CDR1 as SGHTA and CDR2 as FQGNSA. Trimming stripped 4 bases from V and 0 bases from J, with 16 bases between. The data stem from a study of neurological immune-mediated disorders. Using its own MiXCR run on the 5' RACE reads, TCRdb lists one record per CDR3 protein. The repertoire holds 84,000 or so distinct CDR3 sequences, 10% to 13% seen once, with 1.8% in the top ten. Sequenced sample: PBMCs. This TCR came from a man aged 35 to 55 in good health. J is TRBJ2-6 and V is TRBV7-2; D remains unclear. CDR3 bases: TGTGCCAGCAGCTCGCTAAGATTGGGCCCCTCTGGGGCCAACGTCCTGACTTTC. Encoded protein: CASSSLRLGPSGANVLTF.